Below, 20 T cell receptor beta chains from the same sample are listed, as sequenced in a study of cytomegalovirus exposure and HLA in healthy donors. PCR amplification relied on 60 Vbeta primers (plus 13 Jbeta primers). The data were produced by immunoSEQ multiplex PCR, yet TCRdb's version contains in-frame clones alone and is incomplete. The repertoire holds about 160,000 clones, roughly 70% seen once, with approximately 2.5% in the top ten. Sequenced: PBMCs. The receptors derive from a woman in her 30s in good health and CMV-seronegative.

The chain is built from TRBV7-3 and TRBJ2-5; D is possibly TRBD2 (7 bases). The CDR3 is made up of 13 amino acids. The germline CDR1 and CDR2 sequences are SGHTA and FQGTGA. V was clipped by 8 bases and J by 4 bases, with 14 bases between them. CDR3 amino acids: CASSRRGGETQYF. For the CDR3, the DNA is TGTGCCAGCTCACGGAGGGGGGGAGAGACCCAGTACTTC.

This clone showed up just a few times. The chain is built from TRBV6-5 and TRBJ2-7; D might be TRBD2 (5 bases). V lost 8 bases and J 6 bases, leaving 14 bases between the germline ends. The CDR3 sequence is 12 residues long. Germline CDR1 is MNHEY and CDR2 is SVGAGI. This CDR3 reads CASGRGLAEQYF. The DNA for the CDR3 is TGTGCCAGCGGTCGGGGTCTGGCCGAGCAGTACTTC.

DNA for the CDR3: TGTGCCAGCGTATCACCCCCTTCGGGACTAGTTTCCGAGCAGTACTTC. Residues: CASVSPPSGLVSEQYF. The chain uses TRBV10-3 and TRBJ2-7, with TRBD2 identical over 8 bases. CDR1 and CDR2 from the germline V gene are ENHRY and SYGVKD. The CDR3 sequence is 16 residues long. The V gene end was trimmed by 10 bases and the J gene end by 6 bases; junction bases not matched to a gene: 20.

The genes are TRBV30 and TRBJ1-1; maybe TRBD1 (6 bases). V lost 2 bases to trimming and J lost 5 bases, with 9 bases between them. CDR1 is GTSNPN, CDR2 SVGIG, per germline (reference sequence). The CDR3 runs to 12 residues. CDR3 loop: CAWSRQETEAFF. For the CDR3, the DNA is TGTGCCTGGAGTAGACAGGAGACTGAAGCTTTCTTT. The complete variable domain, with remaining parts taken from reference TRBV30 and TRBJ1-1, reads SQTIHQWPATLVQPVGSPLSLECTVEGTSNPNLYWYRQAAGRGLQLLFYSVGIGQISSEVPQNLSASRPQDRQFILSSKKLLLSDSGFYLCAWSRQETEAFFGQGTRLTVV.

The genes are TRBV18 and TRBJ2-7, with D maybe TRBD2 (6 bases). The CDR3 is 14 amino acids. The germline V gene encodes CDR1 KGHSH and CDR2 LQKENI. V was shortened by 2 bases and J by 2 bases, with 10 bases between the two germline ends. CDR3 DNA: TGTGCCAGCTCACCAACCCGGGGGACCTACGAGCAGTACTTC. Amino acid sequence: CASSPTRGTYEQYF.

DNA of the CDR3: TGTGCCAGCAGTGTGGGGGCAGGGCAGCCCCAGCATTTT. Residues: CASSVGAGQPQHF. The rearrangement uses TRBV6-1 and TRBJ1-5; D is possibly TRBD1 (6 bases). Germline-derived CDR1 and CDR2 are MNHNS and SASEGT. Between the trimmed V and J ends, which lost 4 bases and 7 bases, there was a span of 11 bases. The CDR3 totals 13 residues.

J is TRBJ1-6 and V is TRBV7-2; TRBD1 is a possible D gene (5 bases). The CDR3 is 14 amino acids. V was clipped by 1 base and J by 13 bases, with 14 bases between them. Germline V gene lookup returns CDR1 SGHTA and CDR2 FQGNSA. The CDR3 here is CASSLGQGRAPLHF. CDR3 coding DNA: TGTGCCAGCAGCTTAGGGCAGGGAAGAGCGCCCCTCCACTTT.

This clone appeared a few times. The chain has TRBV7-9 and TRBJ2-7, with D possibly matching TRBD1 (8 bases). Between the trimmed V and J ends, which lost 5 bases and 7 bases, there was a span of 18 bases. This CDR3 region has 14 residues. Germline V gene lookup returns CDR1 SEHNR and CDR2 FQNEAQ (reference sequence). The CDR3 DNA reads as TGTGCCAGCAGCCCACTCACAGGGGGAGGGGAGCAGTACTTC. It encodes CASSPLTGGGEQYF. Drawing the rest from reference TRBV7-9 and TRBJ2-7, the complete variable domain is DTGVSQNPRHKITKRGQNVTFRCDPISEHNRLYWYRQTLGQGPEFLTYFQNEAQLEKSRLLSDRFSAERPKGSFSTLEIQRTEQGDSAMYLCASSPLTGGGEQYFGPGTRLTVT.

This rearrangement joins TRBV29-1 to TRBJ2-1; D unclear. The CDR3 runs 11 residues. Trimming took off 5 bases at V and 7 bases at J, with 9 bases between the two ends. Looked up from germline, CDR1 is SQVTM and CDR2 is ANQGSEA. The CDR3 here is CSVHQANEQFF. For the CDR3, the DNA is TGCAGCGTTCATCAGGCGAATGAGCAGTTCTTC.

The chain links TRBV5-1 to TRBJ1-1; D is ambiguous. This CDR3 has 15 amino acids. The V end was cut by 2 bases, the J end by 1 base, with 12 bases between. The germline gives CDR1 SGHRS, CDR2 YFSETQ. The CDR3, as DNA: TGCGCCAGCAGCTTACGAGGTGGAGAGAACACTGAAGCTTTCTTT. This gives the protein CASSLRGGENTEAFF. The entire variable domain, with the rest obtained from reference TRBV5-1 and TRBJ1-1, is as follows: KAGVTQTPRYLIKTRGQQVTLSCSPISGHRSVSWYQQTPGQGLQFLFEYFSETQRNKGNFPGRFSGRQFSNSRSEMNVSTLELGDSALYLCASSLRGGENTEAFFGQGTRLTVV.

The rearrangement uses TRBV28 and TRBJ2-1, with TRBD1 matching over 12 bases. Germline CDR1 reads MDHEN; CDR2 reads SYDVKM. CDR3 length: 17 amino acids. V shed 3 bases and J 10 bases; nucleotides not matched to a gene: 13. As DNA, the CDR3 is TGTGCCAGCAGTTTGGACCCGGGACAGGGGGCGTATGGCGAGCAGTTCTTC. It yields the protein CASSLDPGQGAYGEQFF.

This chain links TRBV6-5 with TRBJ2-5; the D gene is possibly TRBD2 (6 bases). V shed 6 bases and J shed 6 bases, with 17 bases lying between them. The germline gives CDR1 MNHEY, CDR2 SVGAGI. The CDR3 consists of 14 residues. CDR3: CASRSLAREKTQYF. DNA for the CDR3: TGTGCCAGCAGATCCCTCGCGCGGGAAAAGACCCAGTACTTC.

The CDR3: CASSSIWETSADTQYF. DNA for the CDR3: TGTGCCAGCAGCTCGATCTGGGAGACTAGCGCAGATACGCAGTATTTT. The chain links TRBV7-6 to TRBJ2-3; 8 bases are shared with TRBD2. After removal of 4 bases from V and 4 bases from J, the junction contained 10 bases not matched to a gene. This CDR3 comprises 16 residues. Germline-derived CDR1 and CDR2 are SGHVS and FNYEAQ.

V is TRBV4-1 and J is TRBJ1-2; no definite D call. The V end lost 2 bases, the J end lost 5 bases, and 15 bases lay between the germline ends. Looked up from germline, CDR1 is MGHRA and CDR2 is YSYEKL. The CDR3 consists of 15 residues. The CDR3 protein is CASSQSSGLIYGYTF. The CDR3 DNA reads TGCGCCAGCAGCCAAAGCAGCGGGTTGATATATGGCTACACCTTC.

The chain couples TRBV28 to TRBJ1-1; possible D gene TRBD1, 5 bases. V shed 11 bases and J shed 3 bases, with 13 bases lying between them. Per germline, CDR1 MDHEN and CDR2 SYDVKM. The CDR3 extends over 12 amino acids. CDR3: CAVQQGYTEAFF. The CDR3 DNA follows: TGTGCCGTCCAGCAGGGATACACTGAAGCTTTCTTT.

The J gene is TRBJ2-1, the V gene TRBV7-9, with D unclear. The CDR3 contains 12 residues. The ends were cut back, 3 bases at V and 6 bases at J, with 6 bases in the middle. CDR1 is SEHNR and CDR2 is FQNEAQ in the germline V gene (reference sequence). CDR3 region: CASSLAANEQFF. The CDR3 nucleotides read TGTGCCAGCAGCTTGGCTGCCAATGAGCAGTTCTTC. Full variable domain (rest looked up from reference TRBV7-9 and TRBJ2-1): DTGVSQNPRHKITKRGQNVTFRCDPISEHNRLYWYRQTLGQGPEFLTYFQNEAQLEKSRLLSDRFSAERPKGSFSTLEIQRTEQGDSAMYLCASSLAANEQFFGPGTRLTVL.

Concerning this clone: At one end the junction does not follow the germline gene, possibly because of a read error. The chain uses TRBV7-9 and TRBJ2-7, with 7 bases that match TRBD1. Germline CDR1 SEHNR, CDR2 FQNEAQ (reference sequence). The CDR3 has 14 amino acids. CDR3 sequence reads: CSSSFNQGVDEQYF. Here the CDR3 DNA reads TGTTCCAGCAGCTTTAATCAGGGGGTTGACGAGCAGTACTTC.

There are a few counts of this clone. This chain uses TRBV19 with TRBJ2-2; D possibly corresponds to TRBD2 (5 bases). The CDR3 runs 13 residues. The ends were cut back, 2 bases at V and 4 bases at J, with 5 bases in the middle. Germline V gene sequence: CDR1 LNHDA, CDR2 SQIVND (reference sequence). The CDR3 bases are TGTGCCAGTAGTATACGGGGCACCGGGGAGCTGTTTTTT. Residues: CASSIRGTGELFF.

The sample holds a few counts of this clone. The chain carries TRBV9 and TRBJ1-2; D ambiguous. The CDR3 is made up of 16 amino acids. With 3 bases removed from V and 1 base from J, the gap between germline ends came to 16 bases. Germline V gives CDR1 SGDLS, CDR2 YYNGEE. The CDR3 reads CASSEYPGRDNYGYTF. DNA for the CDR3: TGTGCCAGCAGCGAGTATCCTGGACGGGATAACTATGGCTACACCTTC.

Worth noting for this clone: The same CDR3 can be traced to other DNA sequences in this sample. This chain joins TRBV5-4 and TRBJ1-2; D is unresolved. The CDR3 sequence is 13 residues long. Germline V lookup: CDR1 SGHNT, CDR2 YYREEE (reference sequence). The V gene lost 0 bases and the J gene lost 4 bases, with 7 bases spanning the gap. CDR3 protein: CASSLGGAYGYTF. The CDR3 nucleotides are TGTGCCAGCAGCTTGGGGGGAGCCTATGGCTACACCTTC.